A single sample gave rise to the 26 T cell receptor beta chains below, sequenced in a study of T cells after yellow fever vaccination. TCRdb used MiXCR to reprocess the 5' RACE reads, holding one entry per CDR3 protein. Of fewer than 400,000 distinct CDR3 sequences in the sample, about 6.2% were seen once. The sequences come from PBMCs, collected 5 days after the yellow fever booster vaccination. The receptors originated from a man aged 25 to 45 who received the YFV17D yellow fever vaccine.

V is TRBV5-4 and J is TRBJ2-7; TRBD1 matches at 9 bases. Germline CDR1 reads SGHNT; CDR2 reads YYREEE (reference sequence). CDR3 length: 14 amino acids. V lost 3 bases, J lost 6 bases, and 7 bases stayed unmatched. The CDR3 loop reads CASSSGQGPFEQYF. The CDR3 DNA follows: TGTGCCAGCAGCTCCGGACAGGGGCCTTTCGAGCAGTACTTC.

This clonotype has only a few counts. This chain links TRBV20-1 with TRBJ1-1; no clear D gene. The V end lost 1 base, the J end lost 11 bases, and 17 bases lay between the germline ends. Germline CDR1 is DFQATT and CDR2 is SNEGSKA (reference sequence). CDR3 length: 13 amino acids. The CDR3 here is CSARGHEGGFAFF. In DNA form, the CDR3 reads TGCAGTGCTAGAGGTCATGAGGGAGGGTTTGCTTTCTTT.

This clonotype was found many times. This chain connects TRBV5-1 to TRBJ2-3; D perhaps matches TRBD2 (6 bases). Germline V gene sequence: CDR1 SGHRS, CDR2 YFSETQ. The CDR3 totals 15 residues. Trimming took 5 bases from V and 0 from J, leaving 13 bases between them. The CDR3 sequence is CASSSSGPSTDTQYF. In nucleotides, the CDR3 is TGCGCCAGCAGTAGTAGCGGCCCTAGCACAGATACGCAGTATTTT.

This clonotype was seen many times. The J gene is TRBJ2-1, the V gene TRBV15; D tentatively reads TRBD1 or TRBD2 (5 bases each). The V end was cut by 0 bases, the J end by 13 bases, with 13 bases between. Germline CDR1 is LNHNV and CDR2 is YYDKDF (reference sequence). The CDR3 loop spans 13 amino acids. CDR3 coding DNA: TGTGCCACCAGCAGAGACAAACCGGGACCTCAGTTCTTC. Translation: CATSRDKPGPQFF.

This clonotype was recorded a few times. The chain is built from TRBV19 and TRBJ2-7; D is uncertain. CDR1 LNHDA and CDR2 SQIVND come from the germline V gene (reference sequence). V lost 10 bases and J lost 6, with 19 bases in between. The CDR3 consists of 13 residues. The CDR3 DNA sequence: TGTGCCACCCCGCTCATCCTTTGGGGCGAGCAGTACTTC. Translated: CATPLILWGEQYF.

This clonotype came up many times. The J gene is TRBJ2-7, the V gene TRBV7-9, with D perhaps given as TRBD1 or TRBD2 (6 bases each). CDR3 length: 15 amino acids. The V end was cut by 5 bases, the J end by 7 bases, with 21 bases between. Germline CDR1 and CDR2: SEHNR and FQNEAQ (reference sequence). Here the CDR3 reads CASSPRGDGTGEQYF. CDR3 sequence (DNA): TGTGCCAGCAGCCCTAGGGGGGACGGGACTGGAGAGCAGTACTTC.

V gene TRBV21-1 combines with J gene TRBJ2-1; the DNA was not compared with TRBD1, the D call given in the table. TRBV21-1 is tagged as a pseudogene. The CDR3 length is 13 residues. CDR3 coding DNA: TGTGCCAGCAGCAAAGTGAGCAGTCAGGGGCAGTTCTTC. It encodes CASSKVSSQGQFF.

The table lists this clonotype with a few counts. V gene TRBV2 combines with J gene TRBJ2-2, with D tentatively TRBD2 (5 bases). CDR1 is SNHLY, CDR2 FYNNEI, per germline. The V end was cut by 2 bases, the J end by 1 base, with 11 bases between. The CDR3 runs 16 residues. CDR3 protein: CASSESGPRNTGELFF. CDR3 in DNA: TGTGCCAGCAGTGAAAGCGGACCCAGGAACACCGGGGAGCTGTTTTTT.

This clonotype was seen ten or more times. The CDR3 region is CASRDENYGYTF. The CDR3 DNA follows: TGTGCCAGCCGGGATGAAAACTATGGCTACACCTTC. The chain combines TRBV3-1 with TRBJ1-2; D gene uncertain. This CDR3 spans 12 amino acids. Germline-derived CDR1 and CDR2 are LGHDT and YNNKEL (reference sequence). V lost 8 bases and J 2 bases, leaving 9 bases between the germline ends.

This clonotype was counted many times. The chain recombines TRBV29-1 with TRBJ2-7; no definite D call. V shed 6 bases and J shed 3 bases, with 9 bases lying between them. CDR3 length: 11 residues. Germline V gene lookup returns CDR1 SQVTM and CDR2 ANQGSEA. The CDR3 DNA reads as TGCAGCGTGGGTCAGAGCTACGAGCAGTACTTC. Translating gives CSVGQSYEQYF.

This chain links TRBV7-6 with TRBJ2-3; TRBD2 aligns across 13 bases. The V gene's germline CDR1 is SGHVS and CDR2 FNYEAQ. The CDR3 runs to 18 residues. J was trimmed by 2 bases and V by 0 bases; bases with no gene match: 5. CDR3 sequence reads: CASSLAPGTSGNTDTQYF. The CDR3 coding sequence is TGTGCCAGCAGCTTAGCCCCAGGGACTAGCGGGAACACAGATACGCAGTATTTT.

The CDR3 is CSSEVTAKNIQYF. The CDR3 region has the DNA TGCAGTTCCGAGGTTACGGCCAAAAACATTCAGTACTTC. The chain employs TRBV20-1 and TRBJ2-4; D is unclear. CDR1 is DFQATT, CDR2 SNEGSKA, per germline (reference sequence). There are 13 residues in the CDR3. V gave up 8 bases and J gave up 1 base, with 12 bases separating them.

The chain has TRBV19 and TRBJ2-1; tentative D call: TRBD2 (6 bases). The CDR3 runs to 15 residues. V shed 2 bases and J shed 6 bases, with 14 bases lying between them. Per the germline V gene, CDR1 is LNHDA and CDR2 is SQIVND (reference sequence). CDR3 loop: CASSITSQKGNEQFF. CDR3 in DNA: TGTGCCAGTAGTATAACTAGCCAGAAGGGCAATGAGCAGTTCTTC.

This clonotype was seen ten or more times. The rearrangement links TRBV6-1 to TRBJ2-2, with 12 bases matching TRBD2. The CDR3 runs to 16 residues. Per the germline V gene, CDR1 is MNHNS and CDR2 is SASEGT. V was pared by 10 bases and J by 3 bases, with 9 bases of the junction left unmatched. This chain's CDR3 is CAIILAGGSYTGELFF. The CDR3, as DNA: TGTGCCATCATACTAGCGGGAGGATCCTACACCGGGGAGCTGTTTTTT.

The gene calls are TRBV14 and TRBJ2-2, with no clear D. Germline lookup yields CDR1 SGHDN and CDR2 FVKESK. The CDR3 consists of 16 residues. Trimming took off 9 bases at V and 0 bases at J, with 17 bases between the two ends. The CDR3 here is CASRPSGTANTGELFF. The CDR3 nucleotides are TGTGCCAGTCGGCCATCGGGTACCGCGAACACCGGGGAGCTGTTTTTT.

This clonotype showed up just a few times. CDR3 protein: CASSLWGPSYNEQFF. The CDR3 DNA reads as TGCGCCAGCAGCCTTTGGGGGCCCTCCTACAATGAGCAGTTCTTC. The chain employs TRBV4-3 and TRBJ2-1; D might be TRBD1 (6 bases). CDR3 size: 15 residues. The germline CDR1 and CDR2 sequences are LGHNA and YSLEER. V was trimmed by 4 bases and J by 0 bases, leaving 10 bases between them.

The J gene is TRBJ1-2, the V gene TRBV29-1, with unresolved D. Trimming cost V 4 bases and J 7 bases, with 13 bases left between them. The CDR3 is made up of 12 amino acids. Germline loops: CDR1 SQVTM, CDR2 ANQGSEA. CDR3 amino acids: CSVGSRVLGYTF. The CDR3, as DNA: TGCAGCGTTGGATCGAGGGTCCTTGGCTACACCTTC.

CDR3 DNA sequence: TGTGCCAGCAGCCCAGCGGGGCGCACAGATACGCAGTATTTT. It encodes CASSPAGRTDTQYF. The V call is TRBV12-3 or TRBV12-4, the J call TRBJ2-3; 7 positions agree with TRBD2. This CDR3 has 14 residues. V gave up 6 bases and J gave up 1 base; unmatched junction bases: 4.

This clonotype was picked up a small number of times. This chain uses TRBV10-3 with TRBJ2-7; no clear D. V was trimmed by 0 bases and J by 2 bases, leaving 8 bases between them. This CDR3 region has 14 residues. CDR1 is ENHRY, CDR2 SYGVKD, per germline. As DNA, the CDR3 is TGTGCCATCAGTGAGTCGTCCGGTCCCTACGAGCAGTACTTC. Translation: CAISESSGPYEQYF.

The CDR3 spells CASSLSGGRNTEAFF. The CDR3 DNA follows: TGTGCCAGCAGCTTATCAGGGGGCCGGAACACTGAAGCTTTCTTT. The chain couples TRBV7-2 to TRBJ1-1, with 8 bases matching TRBD1. The V and J ends lost 2 bases and 1 base, in that order; junction bases with no gene match: 3. The CDR3 runs 15 residues. Looked up from germline, CDR1 is SGHTA and CDR2 is FQGNSA.

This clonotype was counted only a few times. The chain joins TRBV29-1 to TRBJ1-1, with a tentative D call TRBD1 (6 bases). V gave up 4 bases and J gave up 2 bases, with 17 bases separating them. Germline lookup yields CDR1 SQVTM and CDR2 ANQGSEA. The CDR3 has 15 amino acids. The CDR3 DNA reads TGCAGCGTTGCCCGAAGGGGGAGAGTAAACACTGAAGCTTTCTTT. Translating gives CSVARRGRVNTEAFF.

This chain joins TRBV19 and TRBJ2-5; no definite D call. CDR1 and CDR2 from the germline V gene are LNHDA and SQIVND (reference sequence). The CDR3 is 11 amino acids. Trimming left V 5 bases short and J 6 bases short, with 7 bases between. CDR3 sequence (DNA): TGTGCCAGTAGTTCACAGAAGACCCAGTACTTC. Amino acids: CASSSQKTQYF.

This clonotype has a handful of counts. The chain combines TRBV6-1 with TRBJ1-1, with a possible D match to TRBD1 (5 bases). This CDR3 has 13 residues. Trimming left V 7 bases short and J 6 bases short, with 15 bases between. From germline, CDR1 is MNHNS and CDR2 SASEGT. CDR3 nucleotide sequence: TGTGCCAGCATCCGCACGGGGGGGGCTGAAGCTTTCTTT. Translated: CASIRTGGAEAFF.

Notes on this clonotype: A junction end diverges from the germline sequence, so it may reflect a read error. This CDR3 is CASSLDRGGSTDTQCF. CDR3 sequence (DNA): TGCGCCAGCAGCTTGGATAGGGGAGGTAGCACAGATACGCAGTGTTTT. The chain has TRBV5-1 and TRBJ2-3; D is possibly TRBD2 (6 bases). The CDR3 is made up of 16 amino acids. The germline CDR1 and CDR2 sequences are SGHRS and YFSETQ.

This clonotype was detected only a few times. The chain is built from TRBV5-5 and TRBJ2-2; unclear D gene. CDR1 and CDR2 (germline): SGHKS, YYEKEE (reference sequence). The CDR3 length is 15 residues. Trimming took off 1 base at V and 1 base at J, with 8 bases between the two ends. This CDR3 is CASSLSSGNTGELFF. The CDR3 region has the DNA TGTGCCAGCAGCTTGTCTTCCGGGAACACCGGGGAGCTGTTTTTT.

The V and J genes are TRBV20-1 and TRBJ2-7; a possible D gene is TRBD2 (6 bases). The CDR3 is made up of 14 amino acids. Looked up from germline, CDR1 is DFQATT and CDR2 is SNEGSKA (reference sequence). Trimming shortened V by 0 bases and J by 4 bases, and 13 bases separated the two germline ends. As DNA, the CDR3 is TGCAGTGCTAGAGATTCTCCCGGGGGATACGAGCAGTACTTC. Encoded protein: CSARDSPGGYEQYF.